This TCR beta chain was retrieved from a study of T cells after yellow fever vaccination. Turning to the study itself: Researchers used SMART-Seq v4 Ultra Low Input to prepare fractions that had low cell numbers. Study-level results: Sorted repertoires could include abundant contaminating clonotypes from bulk cells. Faster peaking, at day 5 versus 15, marked a secondary response that was weaker.

This clonotype was seen at least ten times. Its antigen remains unknown. Germline CDR1 reads MNHEY; CDR2 reads SVGEGT. The CDR3 sequence is 15 residues long. V was cut by 0 bases and J by 7 bases, with 13 bases left in between. One entry per CDR3 protein results from TCRdb running MiXCR on the 5' RACE reads. The sample lists under 80,000 distinct CDR3 sequences; approximately 8% were seen once. The receptor was isolated from a man aged 30-40 years who received the YFV17D yellow fever vaccine. Source: CD8+ T cells sorted from PBMCs, taken 15 days after the yellow fever booster vaccination. The chain recombines TRBV6-2 or TRBV6-3 with TRBJ1-5; TRBD1 is a possible D gene (5 bases). CDR3 loop: CASSYSNWDGQPQHF. DNA of the CDR3: TGTGCCAGCAGTTACTCCAATTGGGACGGACAGCCCCAGCATTTT.